Below, one TCR beta chain is given with its context. The antigen is unknown. This specimen comes from a study of T cells in Graves' hyperthyroidism and ophthalmopathy. Overall study context: Staff took peripheral blood when the initial diagnosis was made, before any treatment began. The study's findings and limits: Blood also carried most thyroid clonotypes expanded above 0.001.

Using RNA transcripts as the source, TCR beta CDR3 regions were amplified. The HTBI primer set drove a first-round RT-PCR of the TCR CDR3. TCRdb fed the multiplex PCR reads into MiXCR, producing one record per CDR3 protein. The repertoire holds over 300,000 distinct CDR3 sequences, with approximately 13% as singletons. Uncontrolled infection, other autoimmune disease, pregnancy or lactation disqualified patients from enrolment. Trimming shortened V by 5 bases and J by 1 base, and 15 bases separated the two germline ends. The germline CDR1 and CDR2 sequences are SGHNT and YENEEA. CDR3 size: 16 residues.

The sequence was collected from a woman aged 40 to 50 with Graves' ophthalmopathy. Sequencing was performed on blood. This sequence joins TRBV11-3 and TRBJ1-3; a weak D match, TRBD1 (5 bases). The DNA of the CDR3 is TGTGCCAGCAGCGGCCGGTCGGGGGGATCTGGAAACACCATATATTTT. The encoded protein is CASSGRSGGSGNTIYF.